The entry that follows covers one T cell receptor beta chain sequence. Antigen: not known. This entry belongs to a study of long-term antiretroviral therapy in people with HIV. Study outcomes and limitations: Dominating the repertoire at all time points were the clones that expanded before ART. HIV repertoires spanned narrower CDR3 length ranges than controls. Post-ART, diversity grew, though it stayed under transplant donor control levels. ART adherence, viral resistance and therapy changes were undocumented.

Survey-level immunoSEQ v3.0 assays were run. Assay: immunoSEQ multiplex PCR; the TCRdb copy retains only in-frame clones and omits some. The table has over 10,000 clones, 88% seen once; the top ten hold 20% to 25%. CDR3 length: 17 residues. The V end was cut by 2 bases, the J end by 4 bases, with 20 bases between. The V gene's germline CDR1 is KGHSH and CDR2 LQKENI. The specimen was unsorted PBMCs, collected 2.1 years after starting antiretroviral therapy. V gene TRBV18 combines with J gene TRBJ1-1; tentative D call: TRBD1 (6 bases). This clonotype was obtained from a woman in her 40s with HIV. CDR3 bases: TGTGCCAGCTCACCAGGGACACAGCGTCCCCAGACCACTGAAGCTTTCTTT. Protein product: CASSPGTQRPQTTEAFF.